These T cell receptor beta chains were read from a single sample in a study of blood T cell repertoires in COVID-19. Sequenced by immunoSEQ multiplex PCR; TCRdb stores in-frame clones only, minus some. The sample lists 250,000 or so clones, approximately 80% occurring once. Specimen: peripheral blood. The origin of the receptors is a woman in her sixties or seventies with acute or convalescent COVID-19. Both conserved end residues are part of each CDR3. A D gene is named only where the DNA matches it firmly. A row's size may be missing; if present it is once, few, many or a size class.

>TRBD2|TRBJ2-1|.|TRBV18
CASSPPAGGPRYNEQFF
TGTGCCAGCTCACCACCGGCGGGGGGGCCCAGATACAATGAGCAGTTCTTC
>TRBD1|TRBJ1-4|.|TRBV4-2
CASSQNPLTGDNEKLFF
TGTGCCAGCAGCCAGAACCCCCTGACAGGGGATAATGAAAAACTGTTTTTT
>TRBD2|TRBJ2-3|.|TRBV11-2
CASSLRGGATDTQYF
TGTGCCAGCAGCCTGCGGGGGGGCGCCACAGATACGCAGTATTTT
>TRBD2|TRBJ2-5|.|TRBV11-2
CASSYGTSRETQYF
TGTGCCAGCAGCTACGGGACTAGCAGAGAGACCCAGTACTTC
>.|TRBJ2-3|.|TRBV28
CASSGGGSPTSTDTQYF
TGTGCCAGCAGCGGAGGGGGCTCCCCAACTAGCACAGATACGCAGTATTTT
>TRBD1|TRBJ1-1|.|TRBV4-3
CASSQSDRGRLAFF
TGCGCCAGCAGCCAATCAGACAGGGGGCGCTTAGCTTTCTTT
>TRBD1|TRBJ2-7|.|TRBV6-1
CASSDPDRGSYEQYF
TGTGCCAGCAGTGATCCCGACAGGGGATCCTACGAGCAGTACTTC
>TRBD1|TRBJ1-2|once|TRBV19
CASSRDRYTYGYTF
TGTGCCAGTAGCCGGGACAGATACACCTATGGCTACACCTTC
>TRBD2|TRBJ2-7|.|TRBV6-5
CASRQGLGRTYEQYF
TGTGCCAGCAGGCAAGGACTAGGCAGGACTTACGAGCAGTACTTC
>TRBD1|TRBJ2-5|.|TRBV5-1
CASSFDRVGETQYF
TGCGCCAGCTCCTTTGACAGGGTGGGGGAGACCCAGTACTTC
>TRBD1|TRBJ2-7|.|TRBV7-2
CASSLMGTGEVNSYEQYF
TGTGCCAGCAGCTTAATGGGGACAGGGGAGGTAAACTCCTACGAGCAGTACTTC
>.|TRBJ1-6|once|TRBV2
CASSEQGGYNSPLHF
TGTGCCAGCAGTGAACAGGGTGGATATAATTCACCCCTCCACTTT
>TRBD1|TRBJ1-3|.|TRBV10-2
CASSPQGSGNTIYF
TGCGCCAGCAGTCCACAGGGGTCTGGAAACACCATATATTTT
>.|TRBJ2-6|.|TRBV9
CASSTGTPGAGANVLTF
TGTGCCAGCAGCACCGGGACCCCGGGAGCTGGGGCCAACGTCCTGACTTTC
>TRBD1|TRBJ2-1|.|TRBV29-1
CSVQESPGQGNEQFF
TGCAGCGTACAAGAATCCCCCGGACAGGGGAATGAGCAGTTCTTC
>.|TRBJ2-5|.|TRBV7-9
CASSLEYSSGQETQYF
TGTGCCAGCAGCTTAGAGTATTCTTCCGGGCAAGAGACCCAGTACTTC
>TRBD1|TRBJ2-2|few|TRBV6-2/TRBV6-3
CASSRLTGGATGELFF
TGTGCCAGCAGCCGACTAACAGGGGGCGCGACCGGGGAGCTGTTTTTT
>TRBD1|TRBJ1-2|.|TRBV10-3
CAISEPTGGYGYTF
TGTGCCATCAGTGAGCCCACAGGGGGCTATGGCTACACCTTC
>.|TRBJ1-2|.|TRBV5-1
CASSLETGIYGYTF
TGCGCCAGCAGCTTGGAAACAGGGATCTATGGCTACACCTTC
>TRBD2|TRBJ2-5|.|TRBV7-9
CASSLESSGAPQETQYF
TGTGCCAGCAGCTTAGAGTCTAGCGGGGCCCCCCAAGAGACCCAGTACTTC
>.|TRBJ2-7|.|TRBV4-2
CASSQEGGEQYF
TGTGCCAGCAGCCAAGAAGGGGGAGAGCAGTACTTC
>.|TRBJ1-1|.|TRBV29-1
CSEQQGLDTEAFF
TGCAGCGAGCAACAGGGTTTGGACACTGAAGCTTTCTTT
>TRBD1|TRBJ2-7|.|TRBV6-1
CASSEYWTGGEQYF
TGTGCCAGCAGTGAATATTGGACAGGGGGCGAGCAGTACTTC
>.|TRBJ1-6|.|TRBV4-2
CASSQDGRQSGSPLHF
TGTGCCAGCAGCCAAGATGGGAGACAAAGCGGTTCACCCCTCCACTTT
>.|TRBJ1-6|few|TRBV5-6
CASSFLSNSPLHF
TGTGCCAGCAGCTTCCTGTCCAATTCACCCCTCCACTTT
>.|TRBJ2-3|.|TRBV10-3
CAISLNRDTQYF
TGTGCCATCAGCCTAAATAGAGATACGCAGTATTTT
>.|TRBJ1-2|.|TRBV5-1
CASSLDSFNYGYTF
TGCGCCAGCAGCCTGGACAGTTTTAACTATGGCTACACCTTC
>.|TRBJ1-6|.|TRBV19
CASSIDPRNSPLHF
TGTGCCAGTAGTATAGATCCTAGGAATTCACCCCTCCACTTT
>TRBD2|TRBJ2-7|.|TRBV10-1
CASSERSAGGLYF
TGCGCCAGCAGTGAACGGTCAGCGGGGGGGTTGTACTTC
>.|TRBJ1-4|once|TRBV10-3
CAIRGGEEEKLFF
TGTGCCATCAGGGGAGGAGAGGAGGAAAAACTGTTTTTT
>TRBD1|TRBJ1-2|few|TRBV25-1
CASSDPDRDNYGYTF
TGTGCCAGCAGTGACCCGGACAGGGACAACTATGGCTACACCTTC
>TRBD1|TRBJ1-2|.|TRBV7-2
CASSFQQGASGYTF
TGTGCCAGCAGCTTCCAACAGGGGGCATCGGGCTACACCTTC
>.|TRBJ1-4|.|TRBV11-2
CASSLELSEKLFF
TGTGCCAGCAGCTTAGAATTGAGTGAAAAACTGTTTTTT
>.|TRBJ1-1|.|TRBV9
CASSPQAGRDTEAFF
TGTGCCAGCAGCCCCCAGGCAGGGAGGGACACTGAAGCTTTCTTT
>TRBD1|TRBJ1-6|.|TRBV6-2/TRBV6-3
CASRYPGTVGSPLHF
TGTGCCAGCAGGTACCCCGGGACAGTTGGTTCACCCCTCCACTTT
>TRBD2|TRBJ2-1|.|TRBV27
CASSLGTSYEQFF
TGTGCCAGCAGTTTAGGGACTAGCTATGAGCAGTTCTTC
>.|TRBJ1-2|.|TRBV28
CASSLLTDYGYTF
TGTGCCAGCAGTTTACTGACAGACTATGGCTACACCTTC
>TRBD1|TRBJ2-3|.|TRBV5-1
CASSYGDRGGVAFDTQYF
TGCGCCAGCAGCTATGGGGACAGGGGAGGGGTTGCCTTCGATACGCAGTATTTT
>TRBD1|TRBJ2-1|few|TRBV7-8
CASSNRGVTYNEQFF
TGTGCCAGCAGCAACAGGGGGGTGACCTACAATGAGCAGTTCTTC
>.|TRBJ1-1|.|TRBV14
CASSPPGGFMNTEAFF
TGTGCCAGCAGCCCCCCGGGAGGGTTCATGAACACTGAAGCTTTCTTT
>TRBD2|TRBJ2-1|.|TRBV19
CASRARTSGEQFF
TGTGCCAGTAGGGCTAGGACTAGCGGTGAGCAGTTCTTC
>.|TRBJ2-3|once|TRBV5-1
CASSRSGSTDTQYF
TGCGCCAGCAGCCGCTCTGGCAGCACAGATACGCAGTATTTT
>.|TRBJ2-1|.|TRBV11-2
CASSLDMSGEQFF
TGTGCCAGCAGCTTAGATATGAGCGGTGAGCAGTTCTTC
>.|TRBJ2-7|few|TRBV18
CASSSDIAPSYEQYF
TGTGCCAGCTCGTCCGACATTGCGCCCTCCTACGAGCAGTACTTC
>.|TRBJ1-5|.|TRBV28
CASRTGGGLTQPQHF
TGTGCCAGCAGGACCGGGGGGGGCTTAACTCAGCCCCAGCATTTT
>.|TRBJ1-1|.|TRBV3-1/TRBV3-2
CASSHFTAREAFF
TGTGCCAGCAGCCATTTCACAGCCCGTGAAGCTTTCTTT
>.|TRBJ1-3|once|TRBV6-1
CASSEVSADTIYF
TGTGCCAGCAGTGAAGTCTCGGCGGACACCATATATTTT
>.|TRBJ1-5|.|TRBV11-2
CASSLEAGAGNQPQHF
TGTGCCAGCAGCTTAGAGGCAGGTGCCGGCAATCAGCCCCAGCATTTT
>TRBD1|TRBJ1-1|.|TRBV9
CASSVIFGTDYTEAFF
TGTGCCAGCAGCGTAATTTTTGGGACAGATTACACTGAAGCTTTCTTT
>TRBD1|TRBJ2-5|.|TRBV28
CASSSGQGPETQYF
TGTGCCAGCAGTTCGGGACAGGGACCCGAGACCCAGTACTTC
>TRBD1|TRBJ2-2|once|TRBV18
CASSPGTGATGELFF
TGTGCCAGCTCACCCGGGACAGGGGCCACCGGGGAGCTGTTTTTT
>TRBD1|TRBJ2-1|.|TRBV7-2
CASSTLTGSLSYNEQFF
TGTGCCAGCAGCACGCTGACAGGGTCCCTCTCCTACAATGAGCAGTTCTTC
>.|TRBJ1-1|.|TRBV11-3
CASSYTSDSNTEAFF
TGTGCCAGCAGCTACACGTCCGACTCGAACACTGAAGCTTTCTTT
>.|TRBJ2-7|.|TRBV28
CASTQGYEQYF
TGTGCCAGCACCCAGGGCTACGAGCAGTACTTC
>.|TRBJ1-6|.|TRBV2
CASSENGNSPLHF
TGTGCCAGCAGTGAAAACGGGAATTCACCCCTCCACTTT
>.|TRBJ1-2|.|TRBV28
CASSQGLYGYTF
TGTGCCAGCAGTCAGGGCCTTTATGGCTACACCTTC
>.|TRBJ1-1|.|TRBV5-1
CASSWGREGEAFF
TGCGCCAGCAGCTGGGGCCGGGAGGGCGAAGCTTTCTTT
>.|TRBJ2-4|few|TRBV15
CAAGGAAKNIQYF
TGTGCTGCCGGAGGGGCCGCGAAAAACATTCAGTACTTC